This T cell receptor (beta chain) was found in a study of cytomegalovirus exposure and HLA in healthy donors. Turning to the study itself: Of 398 genotyped donors, roughly 81% clustered with self-reported Caucasian donors. Study results and caveats: TCR beta chain V- and J-gene trimming was linked, in a later analysis, to a missense variant in DCLRE1C.

There are a few counts of this clone. Its target is not known. This PCR relied on a set of 60 Vbeta primers and 13 Jbeta primers. The repertoire was sequenced with immunoSEQ multiplex PCR; TCRdb's copy has only in-frame clones and lacks some. In the table there are about 140,000 clones, roughly 78% of which are singletons. The sample consisted of PBMCs. This TCR was recovered from a man aged 45-60 years in good health and CMV-seropositive.

The CDR3 DNA reads as TGCAGTGTACCGAGGGCCGGGCAAGCTTTCTTT. Translation gives CSVPRAGQAFF. The chain joins TRBV20-1 to TRBJ1-1, with unresolved D. The CDR3 is made up of 11 amino acids. V was shortened by 7 bases and J by 9 bases, with 15 bases between the two germline ends. Germline V lookup: CDR1 DFQATT, CDR2 SNEGSKA (reference sequence).